The source of this T cell receptor beta chain is a study of CD8 T cells in ankylosing spondylitis. General study findings and limits: As reported, disease-linked clones showed significant enrichment in matched ankylosing spondylitis synovial fluid. Blood of patients with ankylosing spondylitis appeared to be characterized by a TCR beta motif of eight highly homologous variants. Both synovial fluid and blood in reactive arthritis had previously been reported to carry some motif variants.

This clonotype was counted many times. The antigen is undetermined. Libraries for TCR beta were made by quantitative 5'-RACE with molecular barcodes. TCRdb fed the 5' RACE reads into MiXCR, producing one record per CDR3 protein. The table lists about 100,000 distinct CDR3 sequences, roughly 10% of them singletons. The TCR was taken from a male donor with ankylosing spondylitis or in good health (not recorded which). The material sequenced was blood, either unsorted or a sorted T cell fraction (not recorded which).

The CDR3 bases are TGTGCCAGCAGTGAACGCCAGGGTTCAGAGACCCAGTACTTC. This gives the protein CASSERQGSETQYF. The chain has TRBV28 and TRBJ2-5; weak D call: TRBD1 (5 bases). CDR1 is MDHEN, CDR2 SYDVKM, per germline. The V end lost 5 bases, the J end lost 4 bases, and 14 bases lay between the germline ends. The CDR3 sequence is 14 residues long.